Included here is one T cell receptor (beta chain) sequence, with context. Measured with immunoSEQ multiplex PCR; TCRdb has only the in-frame clones, and not every one. The table lists under 100,000 clones, under 85% of them singletons. This sample is part of a study of OX40 agonist ivuxolimab in advanced cancers. Study context: Patients were infused with ivuxolimab every 2 weeks at 0.01 to 10 mg/kg. It was permissible to have had prior anti-PD-1, anti-PD-L1 or anti-CTLA-4 therapy, and 40% had some. The diagnoses of dose-escalation patients were hepatocellular carcinoma, melanoma, renal cell or head and neck cancer.

The sequence came from an adult with an advanced solid tumor such as melanoma, head and neck, liver or kidney cancer. Sequencing used CD4+ or CD8+ T cells sorted from blood, obtained in a trial of the OX40 agonist ivuxolimab.

The CDR3 DNA reads TGTGCCAGCAATAGAGGGACAGGGGTACGAGGTAATCAGCCCCAGCATTTT. Residues: CASNRGTGVRGNQPQHF. This chain uses TRBV28 with TRBJ1-5, with TRBD1 matching 10 bases. J was trimmed by 4 bases and V by 7 bases; bases with no gene match: 13. Germline loops: CDR1 MDHEN, CDR2 SYDVKM. This CDR3 is 17 amino acids long.